This T cell receptor (beta chain) is drawn from a study of T cell clusters in autoimmune cytopenias. Study at large: TRB sequencing had a median approximately 53,000 reads and 2,000 to 3,000 distinct clonotypes per sample. Overall study findings and caveats: Primary autoimmune cytopenia patients seemingly lacked the physiological T cell clusters found in healthy donors. TRB repertoire shifts in secondary cytopenia and chronic lymphocytic leukemia mostly reflected lymphoma, not autoimmunity.

TRB amplification used approximately 270 ng of peripheral blood genomic DNA. The CDR3 contains 14 residues. CDR1 and CDR2 from the germline V gene are DFQATT and SNEGSKA (reference sequence). To note about this clonotype: Its antigen remains unknown.

One tube held mixed TRB-A and TRB-B primer pools for touch-down PCR. TCRdb reworked the multiplex PCR reads into one entry per CDR3 protein, no DNA. In total, the table holds almost 6,000 distinct CDR3 sequences. The chain joins TRBV20-1 to TRBJ2-7; TCRdb calls TRBD1, which cannot be checked without DNA. The sequenced sample consisted of peripheral blood. The TCR comes from a human donor with an autoimmune cytopenia or autoimmune hepatitis (not recorded which). CDR3 sequence reads: CSARSGTGGYEQYF.